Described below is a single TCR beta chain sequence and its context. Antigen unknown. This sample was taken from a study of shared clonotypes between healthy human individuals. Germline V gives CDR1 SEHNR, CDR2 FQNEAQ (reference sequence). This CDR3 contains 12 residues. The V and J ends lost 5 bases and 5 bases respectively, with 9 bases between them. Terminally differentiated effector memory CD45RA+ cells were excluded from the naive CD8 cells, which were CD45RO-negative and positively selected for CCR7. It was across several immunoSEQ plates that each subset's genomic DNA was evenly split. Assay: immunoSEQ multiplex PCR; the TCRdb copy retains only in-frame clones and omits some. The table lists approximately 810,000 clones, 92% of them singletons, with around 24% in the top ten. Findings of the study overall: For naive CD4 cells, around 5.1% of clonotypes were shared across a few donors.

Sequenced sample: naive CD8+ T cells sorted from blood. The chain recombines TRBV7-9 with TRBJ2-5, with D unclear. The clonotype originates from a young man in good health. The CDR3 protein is CASSENWETQYF. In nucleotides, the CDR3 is TGTGCCAGCAGCGAAAATTGGGAGACCCAGTACTTC.